The source of this T cell receptor (beta chain) is a study of T-cell reconstitution after alpha-beta-depleted transplantation in children. The J segment lost 7 bases and the V segment lost 0 bases, leaving 9 bases of the junction unmatched. The CDR3 has 16 amino acids. Germline V gene sequence: CDR1 MGHRA, CDR2 YSYEKL. Preparation of the TCRbeta library was carried out with unique molecular identifiers. TCRdb called the PCR reads again in MiXCR, with one record for every CDR3 protein. The sample holds about 610,000 distinct CDR3 sequences; over 20% are singletons and the top ten take approximately 33%.

The chain uses TRBV4-1 and TRBJ2-3; 8 nucleotides agree with TRBD2. The TCR was taken from a boy in the first two years of life with Wiskott-Aldrich syndrome, due to receive a stem cell transplant. The source material was PBMCs, sampled before TCRalphabeta/CD19-depleted stem cell transplant. The CDR3 region is CASSQDRGLVLYTQYF. The CDR3 coding sequence is TGCGCCAGCAGCCAAGATCGGGGACTAGTGTTGTATACGCAGTATTTT.